The 16 T cell receptor beta chains given below trace back to one sample, sequenced in a study of T cell clonality in common variable immunodeficiency. Measured with immunoSEQ multiplex PCR; TCRdb has only the in-frame clones, and not every one. Altogether some 16,000 clones were found in the sample, and no singletons occur. Findings and limits, study-wide: Fewer deletions and N-nucleotide insertions were reportedly seen in common variable immunodeficiency TCR beta sequences.

Which antigens these TCRs recognize remains unknown. Source material: peripheral blood mononuclear cells. All receptors come from a human donor with common variable immunodeficiency.

In its sample, this clone was seen a few times. With the read ending 3 residues before the CDR3 end, the germline J gene is used to fill in that end. The chain is built from TRBV30 and TRBJ1-6; D is ambiguous. Trimming removed 0 bases from V and 9 bases from J, with 12 bases in between. Germline loops: CDR1 GTSNPN, CDR2 SVGIG (reference sequence). The CDR3 runs to 14 residues. Incomplete CDR3 DNA: TGTGCCTGGAGTGTGGGTACTATTGGTTCACCC. Translating it yields CAWSVGTIGSP. The CDR3, in full, reads CAWSVGTIGSPLHF.

This clone was observed a few times. The CDR3 is cut off 3 residues early in the read; its end comes from the germline J gene. The chain carries TRBV7-9 and TRBJ2-7, with 10 bases fitting TRBD1. The CDR3 has 14 residues. The V gene end was trimmed by 5 bases and the J gene end by 4 bases; junction bases not matched to a gene: 5. Germline CDR1 SEHNR, CDR2 FQNEAQ (reference sequence). This CDR3 is CASSLPGQGYEQYF. The sequenced part of the CDR3 DNA is TGTGCCAGCAGCCTACCGGGACAGGGGTACGAG.

Ten or more counts support this clone. CDR3 sequence: CAISAEIRLVLNTGELFF. Incomplete CDR3 DNA: TGTGCCATCAGTGCTGAGATAAGACTAGTACTGAACACCGGGGAG. The V gene is TRBV10-3, the J gene TRBJ2-2, with D perhaps TRBD2 (6 bases). Coverage ceases 3 residues before the CDR3 finishes, and the germline J gene fills in the end. The V and J ends lost 4 bases and 1 base respectively, with 19 bases between them. This CDR3 has 18 residues. The germline V gene has CDR1 ENHRY and CDR2 SYGVKD.

This clone has more than one count but fewer than ten. The CDR3 is cut off 3 residues early in the read; its end comes from the germline J gene. This chain connects TRBV30 to TRBJ2-2; D gene unclear. CDR3 length: 14 amino acids. Germline V lookup: CDR1 GTSNPN, CDR2 SVGIG (reference sequence). Trimming took 3 bases from V and 4 from J, leaving 12 bases between them. CDR3 DNA, as far as it was read: TGTGCCTGGAGCTTATTCCCTACCACCGGGGAG. Protein product: CAWSLFPTTGE. The CDR3 as a whole reads CAWSLFPTTGELFF.

This clone was found many times. Read data end 3 residues before the CDR3 end; the end is taken from the germline J gene. The chain couples TRBV19 to TRBJ1-5; TRBD1 agrees at 8 bases. The CDR3 sequence is 17 residues long. Germline V gene data show CDR1 as LNHDA and CDR2 as SQIVND (reference sequence). Trimming cost V 4 bases and J 7 bases; bases outside gene matches: 15. Partial CDR3 DNA: TGTGCCAGTAGTAGAACACAGGGGGGCTGGGGTGGGCAGCCC. It specifies CASSRTQGGWGGQP. The whole CDR3 sequence reads CASSRTQGGWGGQPQHF. Together with reference TRBV19 and TRBJ1-5, the CDR3 gives the full variable domain: DGGITQSPKYLFRKEGQNVTLSCEQNLNHDAMYWYRQDPGQGLRLIYYSQIVNDFQKGDIAEGYSVSREKKESFPLTVTSAQKNPTAFYLCASSRTQGGWGGQPQHFGDGTRLSIL.

About this clone itself: The read ends 3 residues before the CDR3 terminus; that terminus is restored from the germline J gene. This chain uses TRBV2 with TRBJ2-1; D unclear. CDR1 and CDR2 from the germline V gene are SNHLY and FYNNEI. V was cut by 1 base and J by 8 bases, with 15 bases left in between. CDR3 size: 15 residues. The DNA read from the CDR3 is TGTGCCAGCAGTGAAGACAGCCCAGTTGTGTATGAG. Translating it yields CASSEDSPVVYE. The entire CDR3 protein reads CASSEDSPVVYEQFF.

This clone showed up many times. CDR3 sequence: CSARPLPGVWGQGINEQFF. Partial CDR3 DNA: TGCAGTGCTAGGCCCCTCCCAGGGGTGTGGGGACAGGGGATAAATGAG. The J gene is TRBJ2-1, the V gene TRBV20-1; TRBD1 aligns across 10 bases. The sequence runs out 3 residues before the end of the CDR3; the remainder is reconstructed from the germline J gene. V was clipped by 3 bases and J by 7 bases; unmatched bases: 21. CDR1 is DFQATT and CDR2 is SNEGSKA in the germline V gene (reference sequence). The CDR3 spans 19 residues.

With regard to this clone: The read finishes 3 residues shy of the CDR3 end, and the germline J gene is used to complete it. The V gene is TRBV7-6, the J gene TRBJ2-3; 13 bases agree with TRBD2. V was pared by 4 bases and J by 0 bases, with 7 bases of the junction left unmatched. CDR1 and CDR2 from the germline V gene are SGHVS and FNYEAQ. The CDR3 spans 18 residues. The CDR3 bases that were read are TGTGCCAGCAGCTCTCGACTAGCGGGGGGAGCTAGCACAGATACG. This translates into CASSSRLAGGASTDT. The full-length CDR3 reads as CASSSRLAGGASTDTQYF.

This clone appeared many times. The read stops 3 residues short of the end of the CDR3; the missing end is completed from the germline J gene. This chain connects TRBV20-1 to TRBJ2-3; TRBD1 matches at 9 bases. Germline V gene sequence: CDR1 DFQATT, CDR2 SNEGSKA (reference sequence). J was trimmed by 2 bases and V by 3 bases; bases with no gene match: 6. The CDR3 length is 15 residues. The CDR3 here is CSARLDRGDTDTQYF. The CDR3 DNA, read in part, is TGCAGTGCTAGGCTGGACAGGGGCGACACAGATACG.

The table lists this clone with a few counts. The CDR3 end lies 3 residues beyond the end of the read and is filled in from the germline J gene. V usage is TRBV7-6 and J usage is TRBJ2-5; D not certain. CDR1 is SGHVS, CDR2 FNYEAQ, per germline. The V end lost 3 bases, the J end lost 1 base, and 6 bases lay between the germline ends. The CDR3 extends over 13 amino acids. The chain's CDR3 is CASSFPGQETQYF. The CDR3 bases that were read are TGTGCCAGCAGCTTCCCCGGCCAAGAGACC.

This clone was detected only a few times. CDR3 amino acids: CASSTSGGALDTQYF. CDR3 DNA (partial): TGTGCCAGCAGCACAAGCGGGGGGGCCTTAGATACG. The chain recombines TRBV7-9 with TRBJ2-3; 10 bases match TRBD2. The read ends 3 residues early relative to the CDR3; the germline J gene fills the gap. V lost 5 bases to trimming and J lost 5 bases; unmatched junction nucleotides: 7. This CDR3 has 15 residues. Germline CDR1 reads SEHNR; CDR2 reads FQNEAQ (reference sequence).

This clone has more than one count but fewer than ten. The sequence runs out 3 residues before the end of the CDR3; the remainder is reconstructed from the germline J gene. The V and J genes are TRBV7-2 and TRBJ2-5; 8 bases align to TRBD2. The length of the CDR3 is 15 residues. Looked up from germline, CDR1 is SGHTA and CDR2 is FQGNSA. J gave up 3 bases and V 5 bases, and 8 bases lay outside the gene matches. The CDR3 spells CASSLNPAGEETQYF. CDR3 DNA, as far as it was read: TGTGCCAGCAGCCTCAACCCAGCGGGGGAAGAGACC. The full variable domain, with the rest looked up from reference TRBV7-2 and TRBJ2-5, is GAGVSQSPSNKVTEKGKDVELRCDPISGHTALYWYRQSLGQGLEFLIYFQGNSAPDKSGLPSDRFSAERTGGSVSTLTIQRTQQEDSAVYLCASSLNPAGEETQYFGPGTRLLVL.

This clone has a handful of counts. The read comes to an end 3 residues before the CDR3 does, leaving the germline J gene to fill in the end. The chain is built from TRBV18 and TRBJ1-1; TRBD1 matches 7 bases. V lost 3 bases and J lost 3; bases outside the gene matches: 7. Germline V lookup: CDR1 KGHSH, CDR2 LQKENI. The CDR3 runs 15 residues. The sequenced CDR3 bases are TGTGCCAGCTCACCTCCGAACAGGGGATACACTGAA. This sequence encodes CASSPPNRGYTE. The full-length CDR3 reads as CASSPPNRGYTEAFF.

On this clone itself: With the read ending 3 residues before the CDR3 end, the germline J gene is used to fill in that end. This chain connects TRBV19 to TRBJ2-2, with a tentative D call TRBD1 (5 bases). Trimming cost V 6 bases and J 4 bases, with 12 bases left between them. Per the germline V gene, CDR1 is LNHDA and CDR2 is SQIVND (reference sequence). CDR3 length: 14 residues. CDR3: CASSQGSATGELFF. CDR3 bases read: TGTGCCAGTAGCCAGGGATCAGCCACCGGGGAG.

About this clone itself: The read ends 3 residues early relative to the CDR3; the germline J gene fills the gap. The chain recombines TRBV2 with TRBJ2-3; 12 bases are shared with TRBD2. The CDR3 runs to 15 residues. V lost 7 bases to trimming and J lost 5 bases; unmatched junction nucleotides: 7. Germline V CDR1 and CDR2: SNHLY, FYNNEI. The CDR3 loop reads CASNLAGGPIDTQYF. The covered CDR3 bases are TGTGCCAGCAACCTAGCGGGGGGGCCGATAGATACG.

This clone was counted between two and nine times. The CDR3 goes on 3 residues after the read ends, and that part is filled in from the germline J gene. V usage is TRBV18 and J usage is TRBJ1-1; D remains ambiguous. V lost 2 bases and J 3 bases, leaving 13 bases between the germline ends. Germline V gene lookup returns CDR1 KGHSH and CDR2 LQKENI. CDR3 length: 15 amino acids. The CDR3 DNA, read in part, is TGTGCCAGCTCACCAAGAGGGCGTAAGGACACTGAA. This gives the protein CASSPRGRKDTE. The entire CDR3 sequence reads CASSPRGRKDTEAFF.